This T cell receptor beta chain was retrieved from a study of Graves' ophthalmopathy and Graves' hyperthyroidism. This clonotype was detected many times. The CDR3 consists of 15 residues. Trimming removed 6 bases from V and 4 bases from J, with 18 bases in between. CDR3 regions of TCR beta were amplified from RNA transcripts. The library came from an HTBI-primed first-round RT-PCR and a second-round multiplex PCR. MiXCR, run by TCRdb on the multiplex PCR reads, gives a single entry per CDR3 protein. The sample has 150,000 or so distinct CDR3 sequences; roughly 36% are singletons. This chain uses TRBV12-3 or TRBV12-4 with TRBJ1-2, with D perhaps matching TRBD1 (6 bases). The TCR sequence derives from a man younger than 40 with Graves' ophthalmopathy. Sequencing used peripheral blood. DNA of the CDR3: TGTGCCAGCAGCTACAATCTCCGGGACACCTATGGCTACACCTTC. This gives the protein CASSYNLRDTYGYTF.